The 9 T cell receptor beta chains given below trace back to one sample, sequenced in a study of human T cells and chemical hapten exposure. TCRdb passed the RACE reads through MiXCR, listing each CDR3 protein once. The data show 250,000 or so distinct CDR3 sequences, around 9.3% seen once. The sample's time point: pre-sensitization, week 0. Specified treatment: therapeutic diphenylcyclopropenone sensitization with weekly scalp DPC. The sequencing used whole blood, collected in connection with sensitization to the hapten diphenylcyclopropenone (DPC). The receptors were gathered from a middle-aged woman with alopecia areata. Some clones in this sample may be carry-over from other donors' samples.

The chain carries TRBV24-1 and TRBJ2-1; D gene unclear. Trimming cost V 7 bases and J 4 bases, with 10 bases left between them. This CDR3 is 13 amino acids long. Germline CDR1 and CDR2: KGHDR and SFDVKD. The CDR3 DNA reads TGTGCCACCAGATACGACTCGTACAATGAGCAGTTCTTC. Translating it yields CATRYDSYNEQFF.

This clonotype has just a few counts. The chain joins TRBV7-2 to TRBJ2-1; perhaps TRBD1 as D (5 bases). Germline V gives CDR1 SGHTA, CDR2 FQGNSA. This CDR3 region has 15 residues. With 1 base removed from V and 6 bases from J, the gap between germline ends came to 13 bases. The CDR3 sequence is CASSLEGVLGNEQFF. DNA of the CDR3: TGTGCCAGCAGCTTAGAAGGGGTGTTAGGCAATGAGCAGTTCTTC.

This clonotype was seen more than once but under ten times. The gene calls are TRBV28 and TRBJ2-7; D possibly corresponds to TRBD1 (6 bases). Germline V lookup: CDR1 MDHEN, CDR2 SYDVKM. CDR3 length: 13 residues. Trimming cost V 7 bases and J 6 bases, with 16 bases left between them. In nucleotides, the CDR3 is TGTGCCAGCACTTCAGGGGTTCGGGGCGAGCAGTACTTC. Its translation is CASTSGVRGEQYF. Full variable domain (outside the CDR3, taken from reference TRBV28 and TRBJ2-7): DVKVTQSSRYLVKRTGEKVFLECVQDMDHENMFWYRQDPGLGLRLIYFSYDVKMKEKGDIPEGYSVSREKKERFSLILESASTNQTSMYLCASTSGVRGEQYFGPGTRLTVT.

This chain uses TRBV30 with TRBJ2-3; 8 positions agree with TRBD2. CDR3 length equals 15 residues. Germline V gene data show CDR1 as GTSNPN and CDR2 as SVGIG (reference sequence). The V gene end was trimmed by 5 bases and the J gene end by 0 bases; junction bases not matched to a gene: 7. CDR3 DNA sequence: TGTGCCTGGGGCATTACTAGCGGTAGCACAGATACGCAGTATTTT. This codes for CAWGITSGSTDTQYF.

This rearrangement joins TRBV20-1 to TRBJ2-7; 10 bases fit TRBD1. V gave up 6 bases and J gave up 2 bases; unmatched junction bases: 7. Germline values: CDR1 DFQATT, CDR2 SNEGSKA (reference sequence). The CDR3 totals 14 residues. DNA for the CDR3: TGCAGTGCCTTACTCGGGACAGGGGCCTACGAGCAGTACTTC. As protein: CSALLGTGAYEQYF.

The rearrangement joins TRBV3-1 to TRBJ1-4, with D unclear. The ends were cut back, 5 bases at V and 4 bases at J, with 11 bases in the middle. CDR3 length equals 14 residues. Germline assignment: CDR1 LGHDT and CDR2 YNNKEL (reference sequence). This CDR3 reads CASSKPGDNEKLFF. CDR3 in DNA: TGTGCCAGCAGCAAGCCGGGAGATAATGAAAAACTGTTTTTT.

This clonotype has just a few counts. The V call is TRBV29-1, the J call TRBJ2-7; D is unclear. The CDR3 totals 11 residues. CDR1 and CDR2 from the germline V gene are SQVTM and ANQGSEA. V shed 7 bases and J shed 4 bases, with 11 bases lying between them. CDR3 DNA sequence: TGCAGCGCGACAACTGCTTACGAGCAGTACTTC. The encoded protein is CSATTAYEQYF.

The chain recombines TRBV29-1 with TRBJ2-1; 7 bases fit TRBD2. CDR1 SQVTM and CDR2 ANQGSEA come from the germline V gene. The length of the CDR3 is 12 residues. J was trimmed by 7 bases and V by 8 bases; bases with no gene match: 8. The chain's CDR3 is CSWRRESNEQFF. CDR3 DNA: TGCAGCTGGAGGCGGGAGTCTAATGAGCAGTTCTTC.

The sample holds a few counts of this clonotype. The chain employs TRBV11-1 and TRBJ2-1, with 13 positions matching TRBD2. V gave up 5 bases and J gave up 6 bases; unmatched junction bases: 10. This CDR3 has 17 amino acids. Germline lookup yields CDR1 SGHAT and CDR2 FQDESV (reference sequence). The CDR3 spells CASSEIGLAGASNEQFF. For the CDR3, the DNA is TGTGCCAGCAGCGAAATTGGACTAGCGGGAGCCTCCAATGAGCAGTTCTTC.